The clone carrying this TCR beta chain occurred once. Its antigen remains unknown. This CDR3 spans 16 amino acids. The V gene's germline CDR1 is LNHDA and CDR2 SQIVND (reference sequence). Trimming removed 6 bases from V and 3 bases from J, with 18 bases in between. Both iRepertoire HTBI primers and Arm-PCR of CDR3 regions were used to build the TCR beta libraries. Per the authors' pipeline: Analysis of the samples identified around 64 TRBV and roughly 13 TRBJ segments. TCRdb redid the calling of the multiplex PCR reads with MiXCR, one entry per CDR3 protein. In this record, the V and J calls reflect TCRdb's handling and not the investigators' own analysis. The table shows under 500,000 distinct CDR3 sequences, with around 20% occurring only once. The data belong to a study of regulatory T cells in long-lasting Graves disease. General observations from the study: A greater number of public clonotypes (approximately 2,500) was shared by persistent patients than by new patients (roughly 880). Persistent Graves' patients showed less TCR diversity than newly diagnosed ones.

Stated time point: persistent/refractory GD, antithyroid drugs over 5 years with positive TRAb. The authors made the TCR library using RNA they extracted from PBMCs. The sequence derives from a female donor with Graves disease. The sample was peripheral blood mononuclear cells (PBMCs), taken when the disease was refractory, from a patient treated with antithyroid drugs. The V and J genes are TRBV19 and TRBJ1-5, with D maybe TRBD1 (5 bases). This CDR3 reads CASSGGTGSNNQPQHF. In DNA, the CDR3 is TGTGCCAGTAGCGGCGGGACGGGGTCTAACAATCAGCCCCAGCATTTT.